This T cell receptor (beta chain) stems from a study of T cell responses to AZD1222 COVID-19 vaccine. General study results and limits: In the spike-specific TCR repertoire, nearly half reportedly target unmutated variant regions. At 160-218 and 743-854, vaccine-associated CD4 TCRs were dominant, and they spanned spike. The donor group comprised mostly white British people and more females; the analysis possibly underestimated clonal diversity. Only six or seven AZD1222 recipients were seropositive at baseline.

Concerning this clone itself: Its specificity is unknown.

Sequencing used immunoSEQ multiplex PCR; TCRdb keeps in-frame clones, though not all of them. The sample records approximately 170,000 clones, around 91% being singletons. With V trimmed by 5 bases and J by 7 bases, 6 bases remained unmatched. This CDR3 comprises 13 residues. The TCR was taken from an adult in good health. The chain carries TRBV12-3 or TRBV12-4 and TRBJ1-2; 8 bases fit TRBD1. The starting material was peripheral blood, obtained on day 0 of AZD1222 vaccination. CDR3 DNA sequence: TGTGCCAGCAGTGCCGGACAGGGTGGTGGCTACACCTTC. Its translation: CASSAGQGGGYTF.